This T cell receptor (beta chain) was identified in a study of vaccination effects on CD4 cells after COVID-19. Whole-study context: The second dose preceded post-vaccine samples by a median of 72 days. Points from the study as a whole: Relatively few convalescent patients took part in the study, which had no early post-infection timepoints.

Expansion with viral peptide pools was applied to antigen-specific CD4+ T cells by the ViraFEST assay prior to sequencing. Upon completion of 10 to 11 days in culture, CD4+ T cells were isolated. From March to December 2020, the person had a SARS-CoV-2 infection that was confirmed by PCR. Subjects were given two BNT162b2 or mRNA-1273 vaccine doses. Here immunoSEQ multiplex PCR was the method, and the copy in TCRdb shows in-frame clones only, minus some. The data hold 15,000 to 20,000 clones, with 65% to 75% observed a single time. Turning to this clone: The antigen is unknown.

The clonotype comes from a human donor who had a prior SARS-CoV-2 infection. The sequenced sample was CD4+ T cells from PBMCs cultured with SARS-CoV-2 spike peptides, obtained after COVID-19 vaccination.

Here the CDR3 reads CASSLPAGTNTEAFF. Written as DNA, the CDR3 is TGCGCCAGCAGCCTCCCAGCAGGGACGAACACTGAAGCTTTCTTT. The chain combines TRBV5-1 with TRBJ1-1; possible D gene TRBD1, 5 bases. Trimming shortened V by 4 bases and J by 1 base, and 14 bases separated the two germline ends. This CDR3 comprises 15 residues. Germline lookup yields CDR1 SGHRS and CDR2 YFSETQ.